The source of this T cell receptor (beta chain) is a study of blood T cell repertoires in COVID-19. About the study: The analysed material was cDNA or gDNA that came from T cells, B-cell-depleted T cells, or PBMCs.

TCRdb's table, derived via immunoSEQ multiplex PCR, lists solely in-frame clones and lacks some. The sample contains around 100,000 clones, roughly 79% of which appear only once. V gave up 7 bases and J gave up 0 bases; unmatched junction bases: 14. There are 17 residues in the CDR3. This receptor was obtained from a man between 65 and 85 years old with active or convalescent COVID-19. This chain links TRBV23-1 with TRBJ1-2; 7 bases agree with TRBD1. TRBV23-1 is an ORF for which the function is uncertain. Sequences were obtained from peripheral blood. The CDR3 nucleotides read TGCGCCAGCAATCAGGGGACAGCTTTAAACTCTAACTATGGCTACACCTTC. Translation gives CASNQGTALNSNYGYTF.